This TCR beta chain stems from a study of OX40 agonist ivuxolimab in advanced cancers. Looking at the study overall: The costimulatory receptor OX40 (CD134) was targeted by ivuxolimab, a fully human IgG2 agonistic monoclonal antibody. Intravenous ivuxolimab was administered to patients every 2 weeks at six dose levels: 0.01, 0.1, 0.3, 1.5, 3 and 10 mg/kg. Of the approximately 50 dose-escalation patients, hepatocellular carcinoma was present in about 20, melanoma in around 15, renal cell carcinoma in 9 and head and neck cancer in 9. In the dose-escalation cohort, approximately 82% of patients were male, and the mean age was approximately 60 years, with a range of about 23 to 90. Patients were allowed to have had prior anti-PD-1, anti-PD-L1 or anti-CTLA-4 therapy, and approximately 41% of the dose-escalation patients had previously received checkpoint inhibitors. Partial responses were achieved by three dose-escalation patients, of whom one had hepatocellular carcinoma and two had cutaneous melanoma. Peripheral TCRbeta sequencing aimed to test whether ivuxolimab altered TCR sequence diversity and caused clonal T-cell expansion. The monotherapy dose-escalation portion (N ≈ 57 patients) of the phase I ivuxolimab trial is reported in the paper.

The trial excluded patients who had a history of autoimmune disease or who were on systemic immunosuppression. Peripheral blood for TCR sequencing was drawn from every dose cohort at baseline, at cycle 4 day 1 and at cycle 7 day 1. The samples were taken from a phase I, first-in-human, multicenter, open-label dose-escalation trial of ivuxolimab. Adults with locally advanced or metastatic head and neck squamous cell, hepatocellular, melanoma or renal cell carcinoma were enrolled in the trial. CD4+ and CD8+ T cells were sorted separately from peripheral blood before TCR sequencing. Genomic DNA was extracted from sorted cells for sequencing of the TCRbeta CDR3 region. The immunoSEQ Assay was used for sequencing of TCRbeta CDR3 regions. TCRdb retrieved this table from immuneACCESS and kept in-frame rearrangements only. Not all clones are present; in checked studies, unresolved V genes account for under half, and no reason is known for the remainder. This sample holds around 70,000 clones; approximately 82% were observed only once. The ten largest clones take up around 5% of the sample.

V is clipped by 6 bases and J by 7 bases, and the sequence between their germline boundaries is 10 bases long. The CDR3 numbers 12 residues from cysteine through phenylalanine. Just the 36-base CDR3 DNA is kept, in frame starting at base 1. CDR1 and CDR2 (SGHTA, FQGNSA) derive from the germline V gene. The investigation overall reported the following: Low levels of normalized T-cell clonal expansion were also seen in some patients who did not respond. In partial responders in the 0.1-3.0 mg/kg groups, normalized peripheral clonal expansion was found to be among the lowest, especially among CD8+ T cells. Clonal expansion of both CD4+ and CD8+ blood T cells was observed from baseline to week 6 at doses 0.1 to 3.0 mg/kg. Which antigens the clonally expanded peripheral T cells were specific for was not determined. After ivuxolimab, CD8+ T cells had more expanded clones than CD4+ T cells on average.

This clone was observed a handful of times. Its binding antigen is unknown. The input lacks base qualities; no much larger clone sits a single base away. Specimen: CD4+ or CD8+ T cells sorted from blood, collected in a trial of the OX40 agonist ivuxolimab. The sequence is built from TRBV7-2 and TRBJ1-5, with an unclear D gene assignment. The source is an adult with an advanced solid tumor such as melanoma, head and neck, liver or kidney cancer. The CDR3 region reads CASSADLQPQHF. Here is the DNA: TGTGCCAGCAGTGCCGATTTGCAGCCCCAGCATTTT.